A single sample is the source of the 26 T cell receptor beta chains below, sequenced in a study of beta chain features in type 1 diabetes. Study-wide points: TCRB CDR3 length was moderately but significantly reduced in all four CD4+ subsets of Type 1 diabetes patients.

Sequencing targeted expressed TCRB transcripts, as all isolated RNA had been reverse transcribed. Produced via immunoSEQ multiplex PCR; TCRdb's table is partial and in-frame only. The table shows roughly 700,000 clones, with around an eighth occurring only once. For these TCRs, the target antigens are not known. The sample consisted of naive CD4+ T cells from blood. Every receptor here comes from a man aged 18 to 29 with type 1 diabetes.

The table lists this clone with a few counts. This chain links TRBV7-2 with TRBJ1-6; D might be TRBD1 (5 bases). The V and J ends lost 1 base and 10 bases respectively, with 5 bases between them. From germline, CDR1 is SGHTA and CDR2 FQGNSA. The CDR3 sequence is 12 residues long. The CDR3 DNA reads as TGTGCCAGCAGCTTAGGGGGGTCACCCCTCCACTTT. As protein: CASSLGGSPLHF.

This clone came up a few times. V gene TRBV5-6 combines with J gene TRBJ1-5; tentatively, D is TRBD1 (5 bases). V was trimmed by 3 bases and J by 2 bases, leaving 15 bases between them. In germline, CDR1 is SGHDT, CDR2 YYEEEE. The CDR3 is 16 residues long. CDR3 sequence reads: CASSSLRDVGNQPQHF. The DNA for the CDR3 is TGTGCCAGCAGCTCACTCAGGGATGTTGGCAATCAGCCCCAGCATTTT. Filled out from reference TRBV5-6 and TRBJ1-5, the complete variable domain reads DAGVTQSPTHLIKTRGQQVTLRCSPKSGHDTVSWYQQALGQGPQFIFQYYEEEERQRGNFPDRFSGHQFPNYSSELNVNALLLGDSALYLCASSSLRDVGNQPQHFGDGTRLSIL.

The CDR3 DNA reads TGTGCCTCAACTAGCGGGGGGGCAGATACGCAGTATTTT. Protein sequence: CASTSGGADTQYF. The chain links TRBV30 to TRBJ2-3; TRBD2 matches 13 bases. The CDR3 is made up of 13 amino acids. The junction had 2 bases not matched to a gene; V was cut back by 7 bases and J by 4 bases. CDR1 and CDR2 (germline): GTSNPN, SVGIG (reference sequence).

The gene calls are TRBV25-1 and TRBJ2-7; D gene ambiguous. Germline V gene sequence: CDR1 MGHDK, CDR2 SYGVNS. The CDR3 runs 14 residues. V lost 0 bases and J 2 bases, leaving 8 bases between the germline ends. The CDR3 nucleotides are TGTGCCAGCAGTGAATATGACGGAGCCTACGAGCAGTACTTC. This encodes CASSEYDGAYEQYF.

The chain has TRBV14 and TRBJ1-6; D is unclear. CDR3 length: 16 residues. Trimming pared 3 bases from V and 12 bases from J, leaving 21 bases between. Germline-derived CDR1 and CDR2 are SGHDN and FVKESK. The CDR3 loop is CASSQTAGPIGRPLHF. The CDR3 DNA reads as TGTGCCAGCAGCCAGACTGCCGGGCCCATCGGAAGACCCCTCCACTTT.

This clone was counted between two and nine times. The chain has TRBV11-2 and TRBJ2-3; D gene uncertain. The CDR3 totals 13 residues. The V gene lost 0 bases and the J gene lost 0 bases, with 1 base spanning the gap. The V gene's germline CDR1 is SGHAT and CDR2 FQNNGV. The DNA for the CDR3 is TGTGCCAGCAGCTTAGATAGCACAGATACGCAGTATTTT. Amino acid sequence: CASSLDSTDTQYF.

This clone was observed a handful of times. The chain uses TRBV18 and TRBJ1-6; maybe TRBD1 (6 bases). Trimming removed 4 bases at V and 5 bases at J, with 18 bases between. The CDR3 has 17 residues. Per germline, CDR1 KGHSH and CDR2 LQKENI. CDR3 region: CASSLPPFRDNNSPLHF. The CDR3 region has the DNA TGTGCCAGCTCACTTCCTCCCTTCCGGGACAATAATTCACCCCTCCACTTT.

The chain is built from TRBV18 and TRBJ1-5; no reliable D call. CDR3 length equals 13 residues. Germline V lookup: CDR1 KGHSH, CDR2 LQKENI. With 2 bases removed from V and 5 bases from J, the gap between germline ends came to 7 bases. This CDR3 reads CASSPGIDQPQHF. The CDR3 DNA reads as TGTGCCAGCTCACCAGGGATTGATCAGCCCCAGCATTTT.

J is TRBJ2-1 and V is TRBV6-6; 8 nucleotides align to TRBD1. Germline-derived CDR1 and CDR2 are MNHNY and SVGAGI (reference sequence). Losses at the gene ends were 9 bases for V and 5 bases for J; bases not matched to a gene: 9. The CDR3 runs to 14 residues. CDR3 amino acids: CASQTGVNDNEQFF. The CDR3 nucleotides read TGTGCCAGTCAGACAGGGGTGAACGACAATGAGCAGTTCTTC.

The chain joins TRBV6-5 to TRBJ2-1, with TRBD1 matching over 7 bases. Germline V gives CDR1 MNHEY, CDR2 SVGAGI. Trimming at V came to 0 bases and at J to 8 bases, leaving 7 bases not matched to a gene. The CDR3 is 15 residues long. CDR3 nucleotide sequence: TGTGCCAGCAGTTACTCAGGGAGCGACAGGGATGAGCAGTTCTTC. Translating it yields CASSYSGSDRDEQFF.

V gene TRBV29-1 combines with J gene TRBJ2-2; TRBD1 is a possible D gene (6 bases). Germline CDR1 and CDR2: SQVTM and ANQGSEA. The CDR3 extends over 16 amino acids. Trimming shortened V by 4 bases and J by 7 bases, and 22 bases separated the two germline ends. The CDR3 bases are TGCAGCGTTGGAGGGGGACACAGGGATTGGGACGGGGAGCTGTTTTTT. It codes for CSVGGGHRDWDGELFF.

This clone occurred a few times. The V gene is TRBV10-3, the J gene TRBJ2-2; 10 bases fit TRBD1. There are 14 residues in the CDR3. Germline V gives CDR1 ENHRY, CDR2 SYGVKD. V lost 9 bases, J lost 4 bases, and 5 bases stayed unmatched. The CDR3 region is CAIIRTGGTGELFF. The DNA of the CDR3 is TGTGCCATTATCAGGACAGGGGGCACCGGGGAGCTGTTTTTT.

The rearrangement links TRBV6-5 to TRBJ2-3, with 7 positions matching TRBD2. From germline, CDR1 is MNHEY and CDR2 SVGAGI. The CDR3 runs 14 residues. V trimming: 2 bases; J trimming: 5 bases; junction bases outside the gene matches: 4. CDR3 DNA: TGTGCCAGCAGTTACCCGGGGGGACTAGATACGCAGTATTTT. It encodes CASSYPGGLDTQYF.

The gene calls are TRBV9 and TRBJ1-3; D is unresolved. V gave up 0 bases and J gave up 3 bases, with 13 bases separating them. CDR1 and CDR2 (germline): SGDLS, YYNGEE. This CDR3 has 16 residues. This CDR3 is CASSVAGYEFGNTIYF. CDR3 in DNA: TGTGCCAGCAGCGTAGCTGGGTACGAATTTGGAAACACCATATATTTT.

This chain links TRBV19 with TRBJ1-4; D not resolved. Trimming took 7 bases from V and 0 from J, leaving 12 bases between them. CDR3 size: 15 residues. The V gene's germline CDR1 is LNHDA and CDR2 SQIVND (reference sequence). The CDR3 here is CASTRAHTTNEKLFF. CDR3 bases: TGTGCCAGTACCAGAGCCCACACAACTAATGAAAAACTGTTTTTT.

This clone was observed a few times. The chain has TRBV25-1 and TRBJ2-7, with D perhaps matching TRBD2 (6 bases). CDR3 length: 14 amino acids. CDR1 and CDR2 from the germline V gene are MGHDK and SYGVNS. The ends were cut back, 4 bases at V and 2 bases at J, with 12 bases in the middle. The CDR3 DNA reads as TGTGCCAGCAGTGGGCAGGGAGGCCCCTACGAGCAGTACTTC. It codes for CASSGQGGPYEQYF.

The chain employs TRBV7-9 and TRBJ1-1; D possibly corresponds to TRBD1 (5 bases). The germline CDR1 and CDR2 sequences are SEHNR and FQNEAQ (reference sequence). The V end lost 1 base, the J end lost 3 bases, and 6 bases lay between the germline ends. The CDR3 spans 13 residues. For the CDR3, the DNA is TGTGCCAGCAGCTTAGAACAGGACACTGAAGCTTTCTTT. This sequence encodes CASSLEQDTEAFF.

A few counts support this clone. The rearrangement joins TRBV11-2 to TRBJ2-3; 11 nucleotides line up with TRBD2. V shed 3 bases and J 1 base; nucleotides not matched to a gene: 0. Germline loops: CDR1 SGHAT, CDR2 FQNNGV. CDR3 length: 15 amino acids. The CDR3 sequence is CASSLTSGGTDTQYF. DNA of the CDR3: TGTGCCAGCAGCTTGACTAGCGGGGGCACAGATACGCAGTATTTT.

The chain uses TRBV19 and TRBJ1-2, with 8 bases aligning to TRBD1. Germline values: CDR1 LNHDA, CDR2 SQIVND (reference sequence). Losses at the gene ends were 8 bases for V and 7 bases for J; bases not matched to a gene: 9. The CDR3 totals 13 residues. CDR3 sequence (DNA): TGTGCCAGTTTCGGACAGGGTAGGGGTGGCTACACCTTC. Translation: CASFGQGRGGYTF.

There are a few counts of this clone. The chain combines TRBV28 with TRBJ1-3; TRBD1 agrees at 9 bases. Germline CDR1 and CDR2: MDHEN and SYDVKM. Trimming cost V 5 bases and J 2 bases; bases outside gene matches: 10. The CDR3 has 17 amino acids. This CDR3 is CASSDGTGRHPGNTIYF. Written as DNA, the CDR3 is TGTGCCAGCAGTGACGGGACAGGGAGACATCCTGGAAACACCATATATTTT.

The V call is TRBV7-9, the J call TRBJ1-6; D gene uncertain. Per the germline V gene, CDR1 is SEHNR and CDR2 is FQNEAQ (reference sequence). The CDR3 runs to 15 residues. Trimming pared 4 bases from V and 8 bases from J, leaving 15 bases between. CDR3 sequence (DNA): TGTGCCAGCAGCTGGCGGACGGGAGAAGATTCACCCCTCCACTTT. Its protein product is CASSWRTGEDSPLHF.

This clone was found a few times. The CDR3 nucleotides read TGTGCCAGCAGCCCCGGCAGCGGCGAGCAGTACTTC. Translation: CASSPGSGEQYF. The chain joins TRBV7-3 to TRBJ2-7; a possible D gene is TRBD2 (5 bases). Germline CDR1 and CDR2: SGHTA and FQGTGA. The V end was cut by 5 bases, the J end by 6 bases, with 11 bases between. The CDR3 contains 12 residues.

V is TRBV9 and J is TRBJ2-7, with D unresolved. V lost 2 bases and J lost 0, with 9 bases in between. This CDR3 region has 14 residues. CDR1 is SGDLS and CDR2 is YYNGEE in the germline V gene. The CDR3 nucleotides are TGTGCCAGCAGCGTCCTAGGTAGCTCCTACGAGCAGTACTTC. Translation: CASSVLGSSYEQYF.

This clone was detected a few times. The V gene is TRBV4-1, the J gene TRBJ1-3; 8 bases align to TRBD1. This CDR3 is 17 amino acids long. Germline values: CDR1 MGHRA, CDR2 YSYEKL. V trimming: 4 bases; J trimming: 0 bases; junction bases outside the gene matches: 8. CDR3 in amino acids: CASSPGDRTHSGNTIYF. CDR3 bases: TGCGCCAGCAGCCCGGGGGACAGGACCCACTCTGGAAACACCATATATTTT.

This rearrangement joins TRBV5-4 to TRBJ2-3; 7 bases match TRBD1. Germline CDR1 is SGHNT and CDR2 is YYREEE (reference sequence). J lost 6 bases, V lost 2 bases, and 3 bases had no gene match. The CDR3 totals 13 residues. CDR3 nucleotides: TGTGCCAGCAGCTTTCAGGGGGTCGATACGCAGTATTTT. Translation gives CASSFQGVDTQYF.

This clone was seen a few times. This chain joins TRBV6-1 and TRBJ2-7; D not certain. Looked up from germline, CDR1 is MNHNS and CDR2 is SASEGT. The V end was cut by 6 bases, the J end by 4 bases, with 10 bases between. The CDR3 consists of 12 residues. Here the CDR3 DNA reads TGTGCCAGCAGGGTAGGTGGGTACGAGCAGTACTTC. Translated, it gives CASRVGGYEQYF.